This TCR beta chain was recorded in a study of cytomegalovirus exposure and HLA in healthy donors. Findings of the study overall: A list of 150 or so TCR beta chains associated with cytomegalovirus was given.

Remarks on this clone: Its antigen remains unknown.

Method: immunoSEQ multiplex PCR; TCRdb's copy keeps in-frame clones and lacks some. The table has around 300,000 clones, around 90% seen once; the top ten hold about 0.96%. The junction had 10 bases not matched to a gene; V was cut back by 3 bases and J by 2 bases. This CDR3 is 17 amino acids long. The germline gives CDR1 SEHNR, CDR2 FQNEAQ (reference sequence). Sequencing used PBMCs. The clonotype was recovered from a man younger than 40 in good health and CMV-seronegative. The chain recombines TRBV7-9 with TRBJ1-2; 9 bases match TRBD1. Here the CDR3 DNA reads TGTGCCAGCAGCTTTGGATTACAGGGGGCATTCAACTATGGCTACACCTTC. Protein product: CASSFGLQGAFNYGYTF.